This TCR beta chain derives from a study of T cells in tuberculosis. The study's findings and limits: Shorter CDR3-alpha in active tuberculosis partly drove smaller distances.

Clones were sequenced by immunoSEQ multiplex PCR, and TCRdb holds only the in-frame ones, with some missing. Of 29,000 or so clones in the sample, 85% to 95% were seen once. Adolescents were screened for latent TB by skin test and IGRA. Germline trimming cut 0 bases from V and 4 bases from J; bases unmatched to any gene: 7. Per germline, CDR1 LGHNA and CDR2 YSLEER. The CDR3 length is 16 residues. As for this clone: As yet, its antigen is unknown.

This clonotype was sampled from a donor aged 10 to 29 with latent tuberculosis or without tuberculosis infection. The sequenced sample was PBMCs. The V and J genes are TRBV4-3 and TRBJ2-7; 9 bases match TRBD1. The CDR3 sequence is CASSQDTGGKIYEQYF. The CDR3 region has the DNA TGCGCCAGCAGCCAAGATACAGGGGGCAAAATATACGAGCAGTACTTC.